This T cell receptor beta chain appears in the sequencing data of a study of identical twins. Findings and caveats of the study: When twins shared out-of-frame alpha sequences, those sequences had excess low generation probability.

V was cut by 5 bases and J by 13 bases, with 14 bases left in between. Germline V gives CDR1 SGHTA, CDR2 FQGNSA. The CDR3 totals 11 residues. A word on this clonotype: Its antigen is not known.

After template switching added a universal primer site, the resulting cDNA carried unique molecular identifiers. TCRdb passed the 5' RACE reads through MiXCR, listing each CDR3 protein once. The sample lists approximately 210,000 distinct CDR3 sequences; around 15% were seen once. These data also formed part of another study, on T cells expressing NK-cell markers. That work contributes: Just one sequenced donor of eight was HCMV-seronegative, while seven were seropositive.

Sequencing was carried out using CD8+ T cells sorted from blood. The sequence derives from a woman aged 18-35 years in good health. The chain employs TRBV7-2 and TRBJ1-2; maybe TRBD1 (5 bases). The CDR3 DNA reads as TGTGCCAGCAGCCCGGAAGCTGGGGGCACCTTC. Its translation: CASSPEAGGTF.